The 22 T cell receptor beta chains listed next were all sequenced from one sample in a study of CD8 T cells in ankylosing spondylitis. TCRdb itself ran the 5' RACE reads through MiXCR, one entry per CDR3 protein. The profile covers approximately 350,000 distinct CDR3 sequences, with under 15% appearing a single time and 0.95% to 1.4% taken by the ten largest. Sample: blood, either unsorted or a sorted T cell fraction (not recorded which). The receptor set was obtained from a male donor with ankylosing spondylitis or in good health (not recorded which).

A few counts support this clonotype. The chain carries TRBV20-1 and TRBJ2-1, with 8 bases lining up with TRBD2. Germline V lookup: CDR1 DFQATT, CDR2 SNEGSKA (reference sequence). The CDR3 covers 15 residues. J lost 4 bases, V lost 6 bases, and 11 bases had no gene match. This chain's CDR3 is CSATNAGGVYNEQFF. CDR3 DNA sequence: TGCAGTGCCACAAACGCGGGGGGCGTTTACAATGAGCAGTTCTTC.

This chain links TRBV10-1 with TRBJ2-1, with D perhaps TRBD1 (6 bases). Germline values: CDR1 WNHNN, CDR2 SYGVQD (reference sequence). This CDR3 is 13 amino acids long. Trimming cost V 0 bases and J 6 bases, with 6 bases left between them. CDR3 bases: TGCGCCAGCAGTGAGTCAGGGGGCAATGAGCAGTTCTTC. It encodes CASSESGGNEQFF.

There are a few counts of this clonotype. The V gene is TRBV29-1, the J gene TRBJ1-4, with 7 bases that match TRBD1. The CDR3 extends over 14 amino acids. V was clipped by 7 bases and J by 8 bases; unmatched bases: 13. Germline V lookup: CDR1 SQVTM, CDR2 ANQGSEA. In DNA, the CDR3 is TGCAGCGCCGCAAAGGGGGCCGGGGGGGAAAAACTGTTTTTT. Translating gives CSAAKGAGGEKLFF.

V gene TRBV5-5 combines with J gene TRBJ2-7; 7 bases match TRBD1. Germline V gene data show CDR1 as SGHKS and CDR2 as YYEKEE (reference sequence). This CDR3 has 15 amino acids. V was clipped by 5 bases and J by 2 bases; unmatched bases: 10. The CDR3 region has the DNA TGTGCCAGCAGTCCCGAGGGACAGAGTACCTACGAGCAGTACTTC. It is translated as CASSPEGQSTYEQYF.

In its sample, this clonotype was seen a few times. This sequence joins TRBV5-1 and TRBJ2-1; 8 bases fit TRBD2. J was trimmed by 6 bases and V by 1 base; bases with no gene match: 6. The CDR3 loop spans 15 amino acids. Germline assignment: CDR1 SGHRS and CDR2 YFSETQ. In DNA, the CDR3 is TGCGCCAGCAGCTTGATTAGCGGGATATCCAATGAGCAGTTCTTC. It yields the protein CASSLISGISNEQFF.

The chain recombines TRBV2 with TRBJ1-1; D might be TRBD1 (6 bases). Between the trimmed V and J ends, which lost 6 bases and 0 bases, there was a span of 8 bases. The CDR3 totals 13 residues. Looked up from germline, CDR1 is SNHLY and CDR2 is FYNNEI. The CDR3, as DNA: TGTGCCAGCAGGGGGACACTGAACACTGAAGCTTTCTTT. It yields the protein CASRGTLNTEAFF.

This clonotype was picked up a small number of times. This CDR3 reads CAISEGQGPDEQYF. The DNA for the CDR3 is TGTGCCATCAGTGAAGGACAGGGGCCCGACGAGCAGTACTTC. The chain combines TRBV10-3 with TRBJ2-7, with 9 bases fitting TRBD1. Germline V gene data show CDR1 as ENHRY and CDR2 as SYGVKD. Trimming at V came to 3 bases and at J to 5 bases, leaving 5 bases not matched to a gene. The CDR3 totals 14 residues.

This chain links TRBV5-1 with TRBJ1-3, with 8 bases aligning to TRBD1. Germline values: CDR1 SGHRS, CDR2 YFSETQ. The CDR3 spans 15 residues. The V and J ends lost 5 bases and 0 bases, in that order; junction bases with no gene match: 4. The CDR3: CASRRTGNSGNTIYF. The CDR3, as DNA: TGCGCCAGCAGACGGACAGGGAACTCTGGAAACACCATATATTTT.

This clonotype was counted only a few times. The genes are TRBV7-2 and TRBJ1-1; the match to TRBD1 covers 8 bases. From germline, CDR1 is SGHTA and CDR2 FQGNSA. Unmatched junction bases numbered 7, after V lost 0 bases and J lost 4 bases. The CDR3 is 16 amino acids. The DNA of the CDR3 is TGTGCCAGCAGCTTAGCGTTCGCAGGGGGCCTCACTGAAGCTTTCTTT. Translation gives CASSLAFAGGLTEAFF.

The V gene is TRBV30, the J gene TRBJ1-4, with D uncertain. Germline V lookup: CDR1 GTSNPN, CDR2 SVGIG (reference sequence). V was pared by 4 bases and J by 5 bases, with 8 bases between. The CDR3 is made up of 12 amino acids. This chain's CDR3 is CAWKGKNEKLFF. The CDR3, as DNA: TGTGCCTGGAAAGGGAAAAATGAAAAACTGTTTTTT.

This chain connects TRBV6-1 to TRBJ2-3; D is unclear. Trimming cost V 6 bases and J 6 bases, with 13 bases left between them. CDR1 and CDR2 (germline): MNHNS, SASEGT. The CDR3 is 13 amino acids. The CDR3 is CASSPPGQDTQYF. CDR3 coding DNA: TGTGCCAGCAGCCCCCCGGGTCAGGATACGCAGTATTTT.

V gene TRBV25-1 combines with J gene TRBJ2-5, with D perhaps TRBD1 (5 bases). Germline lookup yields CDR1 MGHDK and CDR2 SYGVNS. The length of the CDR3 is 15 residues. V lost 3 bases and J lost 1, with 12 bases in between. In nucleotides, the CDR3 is TGTGCCAGCAGTGAGTTATCAGGGCCCCAAGAGACCCAGTACTTC. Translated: CASSELSGPQETQYF.

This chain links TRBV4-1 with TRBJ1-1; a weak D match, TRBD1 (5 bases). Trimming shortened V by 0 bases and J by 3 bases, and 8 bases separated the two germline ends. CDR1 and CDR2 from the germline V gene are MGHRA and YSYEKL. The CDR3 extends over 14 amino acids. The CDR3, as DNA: TGCGCCAGCAGCCAAGATACGGGGGACACTGAAGCTTTCTTT. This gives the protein CASSQDTGDTEAFF.

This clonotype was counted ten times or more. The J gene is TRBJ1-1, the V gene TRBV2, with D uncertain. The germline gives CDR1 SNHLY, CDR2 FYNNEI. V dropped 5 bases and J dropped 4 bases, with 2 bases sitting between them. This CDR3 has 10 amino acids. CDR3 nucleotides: TGTGCCAGCAGTCGCACTGAAGCTTTCTTT. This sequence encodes CASSRTEAFF. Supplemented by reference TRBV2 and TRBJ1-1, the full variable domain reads EPEVTQTPSHQVTQMGQEVILRCVPISNHLYFYWYRQILGQKVEFLVSFYNNEISEKSEIFDDQFSVERPDGSNFTLKIRSTKLEDSAMYFCASSRTEAFFGQGTRLTVV.

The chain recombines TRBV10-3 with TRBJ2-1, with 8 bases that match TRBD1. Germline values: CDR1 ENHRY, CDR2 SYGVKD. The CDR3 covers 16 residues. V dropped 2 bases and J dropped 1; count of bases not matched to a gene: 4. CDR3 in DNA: TGTGCCATCAGTGAGGGACAGGGCGGATCCTACAATGAGCAGTTCTTC. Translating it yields CAISEGQGGSYNEQFF.

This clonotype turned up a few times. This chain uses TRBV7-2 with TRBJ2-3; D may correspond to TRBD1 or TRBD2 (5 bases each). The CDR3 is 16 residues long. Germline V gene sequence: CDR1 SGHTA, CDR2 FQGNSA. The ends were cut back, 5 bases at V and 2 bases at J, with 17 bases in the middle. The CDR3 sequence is CASSLTRGGLTDTQYF. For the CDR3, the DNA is TGTGCCAGCAGCCTAACTCGGGGCGGGCTCACAGATACGCAGTATTTT. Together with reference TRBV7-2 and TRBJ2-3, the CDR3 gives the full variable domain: GAGVSQSPSNKVTEKGKDVELRCDPISGHTALYWYRQSLGQGLEFLIYFQGNSAPDKSGLPSDRFSAERTGGSVSTLTIQRTQQEDSAVYLCASSLTRGGLTDTQYFGPGTRLTVL.

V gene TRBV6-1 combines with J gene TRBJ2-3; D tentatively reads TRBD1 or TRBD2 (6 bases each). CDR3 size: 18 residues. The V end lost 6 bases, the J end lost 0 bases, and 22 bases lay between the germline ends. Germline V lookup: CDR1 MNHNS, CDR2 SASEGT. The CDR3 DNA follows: TGTGCCAGCAGGCAACCCCTTACCGGGGGCCATAGCACAGATACGCAGTATTTT. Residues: CASRQPLTGGHSTDTQYF.

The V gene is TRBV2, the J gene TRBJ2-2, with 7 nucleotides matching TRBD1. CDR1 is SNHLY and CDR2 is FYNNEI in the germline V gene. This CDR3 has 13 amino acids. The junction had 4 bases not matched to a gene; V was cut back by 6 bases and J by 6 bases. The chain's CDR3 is CASRSRGPGELFF. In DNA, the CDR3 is TGTGCCAGCAGGAGTAGGGGGCCCGGGGAGCTGTTTTTT.

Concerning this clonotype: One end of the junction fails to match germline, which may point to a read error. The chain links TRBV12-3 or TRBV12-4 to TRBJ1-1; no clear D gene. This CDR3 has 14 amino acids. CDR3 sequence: CTSTIGQANTEAFF. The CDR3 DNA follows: TGTACCAGCACCATCGGGCAGGCTAACACTGAAGCTTTCTTT.

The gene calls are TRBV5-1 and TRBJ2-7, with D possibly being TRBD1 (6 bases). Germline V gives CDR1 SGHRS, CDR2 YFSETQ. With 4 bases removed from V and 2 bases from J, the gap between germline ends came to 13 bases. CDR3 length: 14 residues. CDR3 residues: CASSLRTEAYEQYF. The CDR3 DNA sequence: TGCGCCAGCAGCCTGAGGACAGAAGCCTACGAGCAGTACTTC.

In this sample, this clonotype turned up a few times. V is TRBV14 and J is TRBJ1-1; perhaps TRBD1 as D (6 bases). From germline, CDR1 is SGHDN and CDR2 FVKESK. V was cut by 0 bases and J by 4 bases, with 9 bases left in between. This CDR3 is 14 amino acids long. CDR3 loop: CASSQERGGTEAFF. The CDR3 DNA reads TGTGCCAGCAGCCAAGAAAGGGGGGGCACTGAAGCTTTCTTT.

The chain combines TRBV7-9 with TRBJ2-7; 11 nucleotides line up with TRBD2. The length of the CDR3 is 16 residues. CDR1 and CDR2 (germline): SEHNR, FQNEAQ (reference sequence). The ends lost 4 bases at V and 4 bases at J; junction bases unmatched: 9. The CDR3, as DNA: TGTGCCAGCAGCTCCCCAAAGGGACTAGCGGTTTACGAGCAGTACTTC. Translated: CASSSPKGLAVYEQYF.